A selection of T cell receptor beta chains follows, all from one sample in a study. TCRdb keeps only in-frame clones here, not all; method: immunoSEQ multiplex PCR. The sample gives 68,000 or so clones, 90% to 95% of which show up once; less than 4.5% is in the top ten. What was sequenced was PBMCs. The receptor set was obtained from a man aged 40-49 years with rheumatoid arthritis. The CDR3 runs from the conserved cysteine through the conserved F or W. A D gene is named only where the DNA matches it firmly. The size of a clone is reported for some rows only, either as once, few or many, or as a class for expanded clones.

V gene	clone size	J gene	D gene	CDR3 length	CDR3 DNA	CDR3 protein
TRBV28	.	TRBJ1-6	.	15	TGTGCCAGCAGATCGGGACAAATAACGGGTTCACCCCTCCACTTT	CASRSGQITGSPLHF
TRBV10-2	.	TRBJ1-5	TRBD1	17	TGCGCCAGCAGCGGGAACAGGGGGCCAGGTAGCAATCAGCCCCAGCATTTT	CASSGNRGPGSNQPQHF
TRBV9	.	TRBJ2-5	.	12	TGTGCCAGCAGCCCTCCAGCCGGGACCCAGTACTTC	CASSPPAGTQYF
TRBV6-1	.	TRBJ2-1	.	14	TGTGCCAGCAGTGAATGGAGTTCCCTCAATGAGCAGTTCTTC	CASSEWSSLNEQFF
TRBV6-2/TRBV6-3	once	TRBJ1-6	.	13	TGTGCCAGCAGTTACTCGAGAGGGTCCCCCCTCCACTTT	CASSYSRGSPLHF
TRBV5-3	.	TRBJ2-7	.	14	TGTGCCAGAAGCTTACTAGAGGGTTCCTACGAGCAGTACTTC	CARSLLEGSYEQYF
TRBV19	once	TRBJ2-1	TRBD2	16	TGTGCCAGTAGTATCATAGCGGGAGGGCGCTACAATGAGCAGTTCTTC	CASSIIAGGRYNEQFF
TRBV19	.	TRBJ1-6	.	14	TGTGCCAGTAGTATCCGAACAGTAGATTCACCCCTCCACTTT	CASSIRTVDSPLHF
TRBV30	.	TRBJ1-1	.	19	TGTGCCTGGAGAACCCCCCGGAACACCGCGATTGTCCTGGGCACTGAAGCTTTCTTT	CAWRTPRNTAIVLGTEAFF
TRBV11-2	.	TRBJ1-2	TRBD1	14	TGTGCCAGCAGCACAACCCGGACAGGGAACGGCTACACCTTC	CASSTTRTGNGYTF
TRBV6-5	once	TRBJ2-3	TRBD1	14	TGTGCCAGCAGGAAGGGGGACAGTACAGATACGCAGTATTTT	CASRKGDSTDTQYF
TRBV14	once	TRBJ1-6	TRBD1	17	TGTGCCAGCAGCCCCCGGGACAGGTTGAGTATTAATTCACCCCTCCACTTT	CASSPRDRLSINSPLHF
TRBV5-5	.	TRBJ1-4	.	16	TGTGCCAGCAGCTTGAGGCCAGTTGCAACTAATGAAAAACTGTTTTTT	CASSLRPVATNEKLFF
TRBV4-2	.	TRBJ2-1	TRBD2	21	TGTGCCAGCAGCCTTGAGGTAGGAGCGGGAGACCGTCACTACTACTACAATGAGCAGTTCTTC	CASSLEVGAGDRHYYYNEQFF
TRBV7-9	.	TRBJ2-3	TRBD2	15	TGTGCCAGCAGCTTAGTAGCGGGAGACACAGATACGCAGTATTTT	CASSLVAGDTDTQYF
TRBV11-2	once	TRBJ2-5	.	13	TGTGCCAGCAGCTCGAGGTACCAAGAGACCCAGTACTTC	CASSSRYQETQYF
TRBV18	.	TRBJ2-1	TRBD2	16	TGTGCCAGCTCACCACCCCCTAGCGGGGGACGAGGTGAGCAGTTCTTC	CASSPPPSGGRGEQFF
TRBV19	.	TRBJ1-5	.	15	TGTGCCAGTAGTGGCGAGGGGTTTAGCAATCAGCCCCAGCATTTT	CASSGEGFSNQPQHF
TRBV24-1	.	TRBJ2-3	.	15	TGTGCCACCAGTGGTAAGCGGGCCCTCACAGATACGCAGTATTTT	CATSGKRALTDTQYF
TRBV6-5	.	TRBJ2-1	.	13	TGTGCCAGCACGGGCATGTCCTACAATGAGCAGTTCTTC	CASTGMSYNEQFF
TRBV29-1	.	TRBJ2-2	.	14	TGCAGCGTGGCCCACAGAAAGAACACCGGGGAGCTGTTTTTT	CSVAHRKNTGELFF
TRBV9	.	TRBJ2-7	.	15	TGTGCCAGCAGCCCTAAGGGGAGCAGTAACTACGAGCAGTACTTC	CASSPKGSSNYEQYF
TRBV11-2	.	TRBJ2-1	.	15	TGTGCCAGCAGCTTAACCCCGAGCTCCTACAATGAGCAGTTCTTC	CASSLTPSSYNEQFF
TRBV7-6	.	TRBJ1-1	TRBD1	15	TGTGCCAGCAGTTCCGGGACAGGGCCGAACACTGAAGCTTTCTTT	CASSSGTGPNTEAFF
TRBV7-9	.	TRBJ1-5	.	17	TGTGCCAGCAGCCCTTCCGGGGGACTGAATAGCAATCAGCCCCAGCATTTT	CASSPSGGLNSNQPQHF
TRBV7-9	.	TRBJ2-5	.	15	TGTGCCAGCAGCTTAACGTCGGGGGAGCAAGAGACCCAGTACTTC	CASSLTSGEQETQYF
TRBV11-2	.	TRBJ2-3	.	16	TGTGCCAGCAGCACGGGATTCTCATCTAGCACAGATACGCAGTATTTT	CASSTGFSSSTDTQYF
TRBV27	.	TRBJ1-1	.	15	TGTGCCAGCAGTTCATTTGTAACAGGAAACACTGAAGCTTTCTTT	CASSSFVTGNTEAFF
TRBV11-3	.	TRBJ2-1	TRBD1	16	TGTGCCAGCAGCTTAAGGCCGGGACAGGGGAGGGATGAGCAGTTCTTC	CASSLRPGQGRDEQFF
TRBV27	.	TRBJ1-2	TRBD1	16	TGTGCCAGCACCACTTGGGGGACAGGGGCGGGCTATGGCTACACCTTC	CASTTWGTGAGYGYTF
TRBV15	.	TRBJ1-4	TRBD1	16	TGTGCCACCAGCAGGGGACAGGGTGTGTCTAATGAAAAACTGTTTTTT	CATSRGQGVSNEKLFF
TRBV6-2/TRBV6-3	.	TRBJ2-7	.	16	TGTGCCAGCAGTTACAACATTCTGGGAGCCTCCTACGAGCAGTACTTC	CASSYNILGASYEQYF
TRBV5-1	.	TRBJ2-3	.	15	TGCGCCAGCAGCTTGGGTGAGGGCCTTACAGATACGCAGTATTTT	CASSLGEGLTDTQYF
TRBV28	.	TRBJ2-7	TRBD1	15	TGTGCCAGCAGTGGCGACAGGGTCCCTAATCGGCGGCAGTACTTC	CASSGDRVPNRRQYF
TRBV5-4	.	TRBJ1-6	TRBD1	16	TGTGCCAGCAGCTTGGGGCAGGGGGGTTCGGATTCACCCCTCCACTTT	CASSLGQGGSDSPLHF
TRBV5-4	.	TRBJ2-7	TRBD1	14	TGTGCCAGCAGCGTAACAACAGGGGGCAACGAGCAGTACTTC	CASSVTTGGNEQYF
TRBV7-9	once	TRBJ2-1	.	15	TGTGCCAGCAGCCCCGGGCAGGGGAACTACAATGAGCAGTTCTTC	CASSPGQGNYNEQFF
TRBV15	.	TRBJ2-1	TRBD2	15	TGTGCCACCAGCAGAGTTCAGCGGGGGGGCGGTGAGCAGTTCTTC	CATSRVQRGGGEQFF
TRBV6-5	.	TRBJ1-4	.	15	TGTGCCAGCAGCGTCTCATCCGCAACTAATGAAAAACTGTTTTTT	CASSVSSATNEKLFF
TRBV7-2	.	TRBJ2-7	.	17	TGTGCCAGCAGCTTTTCATCGACAGGTTGGGTGATCCACGAGCAGTACTTC	CASSFSSTGWVIHEQYF
TRBV7-9	.	TRBJ1-1	TRBD1	15	TGTGCCAGCAGCTACTGGACAGGGCTCGTCTCCGAAGCTTTCTTT	CASSYWTGLVSEAFF
TRBV7-9	.	TRBJ2-1	TRBD2	19	TGTGCCAGCAGCTTAGCGGCGATAAGACTAGCCGCCACACACAATGAGCAGTTCTTC	CASSLAAIRLAATHNEQFF
TRBV27	.	TRBJ1-2	TRBD1	13	TGTGCCAGCAGTGGACAGGGGGAATACGGCTACACCTTC	CASSGQGEYGYTF
TRBV18	.	TRBJ2-1	.	13	TGTGCCAGCTCAACCGGGACAAACAATGAGCAGTTCTTC	CASSTGTNNEQFF
TRBV7-9	.	TRBJ1-1	.	14	TGTGCCAGCAGCTTAGAAGACGGATACACTGAAGCTTTCTTT	CASSLEDGYTEAFF
TRBV28	.	TRBJ1-6	TRBD1	16	TGTGCCAGCAGTCCACAGGGGGCGCATTCTAATTCACCCCTCCACTTT	CASSPQGAHSNSPLHF
TRBV14	once	TRBJ2-7	.	14	TGTGCCAGCAGCCAACGCGGGCCCTACTACGAGCAGTACTTC	CASSQRGPYYEQYF
TRBV7-3	.	TRBJ1-6	.	14	TGTGCCAGCAGCTTAAGCGGGGGCAGATCACCCCTCCACTTT	CASSLSGGRSPLHF
TRBV24-1	.	TRBJ2-2	TRBD1	16	TGTGCCACCGGAGCGCCAAGGACAGGGACCACCGGGGAGCTGTTTTTT	CATGAPRTGTTGELFF